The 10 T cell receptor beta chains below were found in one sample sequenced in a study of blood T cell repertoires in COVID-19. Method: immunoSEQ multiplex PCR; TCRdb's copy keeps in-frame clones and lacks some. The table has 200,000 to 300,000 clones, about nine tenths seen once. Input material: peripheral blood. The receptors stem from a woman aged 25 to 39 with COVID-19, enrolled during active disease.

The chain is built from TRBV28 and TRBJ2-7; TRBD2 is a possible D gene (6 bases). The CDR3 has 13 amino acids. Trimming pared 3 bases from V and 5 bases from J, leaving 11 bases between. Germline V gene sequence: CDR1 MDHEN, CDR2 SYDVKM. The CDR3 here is CASSLAGIHEQYV. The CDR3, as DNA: TGTGCCAGCAGTTTGGCGGGAATCCACGAGCAGTACGTC.

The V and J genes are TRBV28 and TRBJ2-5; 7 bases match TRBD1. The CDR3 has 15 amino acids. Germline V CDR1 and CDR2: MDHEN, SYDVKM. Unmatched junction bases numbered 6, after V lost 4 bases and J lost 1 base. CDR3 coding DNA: TGTGCCAGCAGTTCCCCCGGGACAGCCCAAGAGACCCAGTACTTC. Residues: CASSSPGTAQETQYF.

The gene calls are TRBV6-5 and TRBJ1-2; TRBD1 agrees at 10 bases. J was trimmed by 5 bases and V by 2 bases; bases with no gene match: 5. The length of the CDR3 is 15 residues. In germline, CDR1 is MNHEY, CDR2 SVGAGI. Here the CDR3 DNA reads TGTGCCAGCAGTTACAAGGACAGGGGGATATATGGCTACACCTTC. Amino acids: CASSYKDRGIYGYTF.

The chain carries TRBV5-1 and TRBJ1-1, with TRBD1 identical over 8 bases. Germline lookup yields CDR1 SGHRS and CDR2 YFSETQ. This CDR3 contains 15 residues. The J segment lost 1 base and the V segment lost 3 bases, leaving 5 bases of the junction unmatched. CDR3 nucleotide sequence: TGCGCCAGCAGCTGGGGACAGGCCCGGAACACTGAAGCTTTCTTT. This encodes CASSWGQARNTEAFF.

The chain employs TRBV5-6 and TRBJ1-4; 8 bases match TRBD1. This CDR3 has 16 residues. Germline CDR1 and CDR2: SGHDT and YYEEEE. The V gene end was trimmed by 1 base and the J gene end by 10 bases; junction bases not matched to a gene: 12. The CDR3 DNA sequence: TGTGCCAGCAGCTTGCGAATTCGCCAGGGGGCCGGAAAACTGTTTTTT. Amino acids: CASSLRIRQGAGKLFF.

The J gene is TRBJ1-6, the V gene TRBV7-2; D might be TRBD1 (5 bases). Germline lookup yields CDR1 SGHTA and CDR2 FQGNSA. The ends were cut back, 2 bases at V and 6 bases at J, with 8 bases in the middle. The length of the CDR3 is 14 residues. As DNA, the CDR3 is TGTGCCAGCAGCTTAAACAGGATTAATTCACCCCTCCACTTT. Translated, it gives CASSLNRINSPLHF.

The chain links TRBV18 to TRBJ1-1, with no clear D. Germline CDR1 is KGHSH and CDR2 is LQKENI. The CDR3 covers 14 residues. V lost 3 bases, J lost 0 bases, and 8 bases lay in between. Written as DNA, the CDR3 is TGTGCCAGCTCACCTAGTCCCGTGAACACTGAAGCTTTCTTT. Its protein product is CASSPSPVNTEAFF.

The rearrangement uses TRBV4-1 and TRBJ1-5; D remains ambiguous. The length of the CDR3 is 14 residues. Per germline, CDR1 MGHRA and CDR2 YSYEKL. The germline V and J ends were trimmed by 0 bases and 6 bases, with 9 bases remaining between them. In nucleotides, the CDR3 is TGCGCCAGCAGCCAAGAGGCCCCCACTCAGCCCCAGCATTTT. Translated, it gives CASSQEAPTQPQHF.

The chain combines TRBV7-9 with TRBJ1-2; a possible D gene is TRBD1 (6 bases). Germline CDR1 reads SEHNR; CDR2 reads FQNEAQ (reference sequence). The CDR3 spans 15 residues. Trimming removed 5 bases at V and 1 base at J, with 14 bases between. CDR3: CASSLRQEFNYGYTF. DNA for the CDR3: TGTGCCAGCAGCCTGAGACAGGAGTTTAACTATGGCTACACCTTC.

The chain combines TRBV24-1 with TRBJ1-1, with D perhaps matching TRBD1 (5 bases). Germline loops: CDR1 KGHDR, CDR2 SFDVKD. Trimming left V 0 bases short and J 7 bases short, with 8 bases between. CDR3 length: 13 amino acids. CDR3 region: CATSDLAGREAFF. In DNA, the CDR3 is TGTGCCACCAGTGATTTGGCAGGGCGTGAAGCTTTCTTT.